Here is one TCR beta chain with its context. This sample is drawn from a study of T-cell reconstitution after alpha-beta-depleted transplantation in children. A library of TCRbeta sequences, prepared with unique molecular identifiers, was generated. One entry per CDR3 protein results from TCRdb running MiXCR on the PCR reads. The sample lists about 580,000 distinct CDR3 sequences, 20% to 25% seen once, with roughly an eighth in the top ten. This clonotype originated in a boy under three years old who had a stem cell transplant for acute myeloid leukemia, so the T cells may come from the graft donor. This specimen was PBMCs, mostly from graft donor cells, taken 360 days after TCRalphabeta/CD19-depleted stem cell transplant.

CDR3: CSAPLAGAPETQYF. The CDR3 nucleotides read TGCAGTGCTCCACTAGCGGGGGCTCCGGAGACCCAGTACTTC. V usage is TRBV20-1 and J usage is TRBJ2-5; 11 bases are a match to TRBD2. Trimming at V came to 5 bases and at J to 5 bases, leaving 7 bases not matched to a gene. This CDR3 spans 14 amino acids. Per the germline V gene, CDR1 is DFQATT and CDR2 is SNEGSKA (reference sequence).